What follows are 10 T cell receptor beta chains derived from one specimen sequenced in a study of blood T cell repertoires in COVID-19. This table comes from immunoSEQ multiplex PCR, and its TCRdb copy is limited to in-frame clones, with some not included. The sample comprises fewer than 400,000 clones, around 86% of which are singletons, and over 2.5% rests with the top ten. The sample was peripheral blood. The receptor source for this set is a human donor in a cohort sampled during active COVID-19.

Written as DNA, the CDR3 is TGCAGCGTTGGGCACACAGGGAATGGCTACACCTTC. The encoded protein is CSVGHTGNGYTF. The chain couples TRBV29-1 to TRBJ1-2, with D possibly being TRBD1 (6 bases). This CDR3 is built from 12 residues. Per germline, CDR1 SQVTM and CDR2 ANQGSEA. V dropped 4 bases and J dropped 6 bases, with 12 bases sitting between them.

This chain uses TRBV2 with TRBJ2-3; the D is unclear. From germline, CDR1 is SNHLY and CDR2 FYNNEI. The germline V and J ends were trimmed by 7 bases and 4 bases, with 6 bases remaining between them. This CDR3 comprises 11 residues. CDR3 protein: CASTRADTQYF. The DNA for the CDR3 is TGTGCCAGCACTCGCGCAGATACGCAGTATTTT. The full variable domain, in which reference TRBV2 and TRBJ2-3 provide the parts outside the CDR3, is EPEVTQTPSHQVTQMGQEVILRCVPISNHLYFYWYRQILGQKVEFLVSFYNNEISEKSEIFDDQFSVERPDGSNFTLKIRSTKLEDSAMYFCASTRADTQYFGPGTRLTVL.

V and J are TRBV19 and TRBJ2-7; 9 nucleotides align to TRBD2. The J segment lost 3 bases and the V segment lost 2 bases, leaving 2 bases of the junction unmatched. This CDR3 region has 14 residues. Germline V gives CDR1 LNHDA, CDR2 SQIVND (reference sequence). The CDR3 DNA is TGTGCCAGTAGTATACAAGCGGGAGGCTACGAGCAGTACTTC. Translated, it gives CASSIQAGGYEQYF.

This chain joins TRBV11-1 and TRBJ2-1, with 8 bases that match TRBD1. There are 15 residues in the CDR3. Trimming cost V 3 bases and J 5 bases; bases outside gene matches: 6. From germline, CDR1 is SGHAT and CDR2 FQDESV (reference sequence). The CDR3 sequence: CASSFLRTGNNEQFF. CDR3 DNA sequence: TGTGCCAGCAGCTTCCTTAGGACAGGGAACAATGAGCAGTTCTTC.

This chain joins TRBV5-4 and TRBJ2-5; 9 bases fit TRBD2. The germline CDR1 and CDR2 sequences are SGHNT and YYREEE (reference sequence). Trimming removed 4 bases from V and 2 bases from J; junction bases left unmatched: 6. CDR3 size: 15 residues. CDR3 nucleotides: TGTGCCAGCAGCCAGGGGCTAGCGGGGCAAGAGACCCAGTACTTC. Amino acid sequence: CASSQGLAGQETQYF. Complete variable domain (other parts from reference TRBV5-4 and TRBJ2-5): ETGVTQSPTHLIKTRGQQVTLRCSSQSGHNTVSWYQQALGQGPQFIFQYYREEENGRGNFPPRFSGLQFPNYSSELNVNALELDDSALYLCASSQGLAGQETQYFGPGTRLLVL.

V gene TRBV5-6 combines with J gene TRBJ2-5; 13 bases agree with TRBD2. CDR1 is SGHDT and CDR2 is YYEEEE in the germline V gene. The length of the CDR3 is 19 residues. Trimming at V came to 1 base and at J to 2 bases, leaving 11 bases not matched to a gene. In nucleotides, the CDR3 is TGTGCCAGCAGCTTGACGACTAGCGGGAGGCGGAGGGCACAAGAGACCCAGTACTTC. Amino acid sequence: CASSLTTSGRRRAQETQYF.

V is TRBV15 and J is TRBJ2-5, with D uncertain. With 2 bases removed from V and 3 bases from J, the gap between germline ends came to 16 bases. Germline CDR1 LNHNV, CDR2 YYDKDF (reference sequence). The CDR3 spans 16 residues. CDR3 in amino acids: CATSRPNSRTKETQYF. CDR3 nucleotide sequence: TGTGCCACCAGCAGACCCAACAGCAGAACGAAAGAGACCCAGTACTTC.

The gene calls are TRBV5-4 and TRBJ1-2; TRBD1 is a possible D gene (6 bases). CDR3 size: 15 residues. From germline, CDR1 is SGHNT and CDR2 YYREEE (reference sequence). Trimming pared 3 bases from V and 8 bases from J, leaving 20 bases between. CDR3 residues: CASSSNSQGIWGYTF. DNA for the CDR3: TGTGCCAGCAGCTCTAACTCACAGGGCATTTGGGGCTACACCTTC.

This chain joins TRBV7-2 and TRBJ1-3; 7 bases agree with TRBD1. The CDR3 totals 12 residues. Germline V gives CDR1 SGHTA, CDR2 FQGNSA. V lost 3 bases to trimming and J lost 16 bases; unmatched junction nucleotides: 9. DNA for the CDR3: TGTGCCAGCAGCTTGCTGCAGGGGGTTCAGTATTTT. Residues: CASSLLQGVQYF.

This chain joins TRBV5-4 and TRBJ1-2; the D gene is possibly TRBD1 (5 bases). CDR1 and CDR2 from the germline V gene are SGHNT and YYREEE (reference sequence). Trimming left V 4 bases short and J 5 bases short, with 18 bases between. The CDR3 has 15 amino acids. CDR3 nucleotides: TGTGCCAGCAGCCAGAGCAGGGCGACCAGATATGGCTACACCTTC. It codes for CASSQSRATRYGYTF.